These 3 T cell receptor beta chains were all obtained from the same sample, sequenced in a study of blood T cell repertoires in COVID-19. Profiled with immunoSEQ multiplex PCR; TCRdb holds only in-frame clones, not every one. The sample lists just under 150,000 clones, about 88% occurring once. The sequencing sample was made of peripheral blood. Every receptor here comes from a human donor with acute or convalescent COVID-19. The donor label of this sample is uncertain.

The chain links TRBV6-2 or TRBV6-3 to TRBJ1-2; D is ambiguous. CDR3 length equals 13 residues. Germline V gene lookup returns CDR1 MNHEY and CDR2 SVGEGT. Trimming removed 0 bases at V and 4 bases at J, with 6 bases between. CDR3 loop: CASSYSSFYGYTF. DNA of the CDR3: TGTGCCAGCAGTTACTCTAGCTTCTATGGCTACACCTTC.

The chain employs TRBV11-2 and TRBJ2-5, with unresolved D. The CDR3 consists of 14 residues. CDR1 is SGHAT, CDR2 FQNNGV, per germline. V lost 0 bases and J 0 bases, leaving 5 bases between the germline ends. CDR3 amino acids: CASSLDNYQETQYF. Written as DNA, the CDR3 is TGTGCCAGCAGCTTAGATAATTACCAAGAGACCCAGTACTTC.

The rearrangement links TRBV28 to TRBJ2-1, with 11 bases aligning to TRBD2. The CDR3 totals 15 residues. Germline V gives CDR1 MDHEN, CDR2 SYDVKM. V gave up 5 bases and J gave up 4 bases; unmatched junction bases: 4. The CDR3 DNA is TGTGCCAGCAGTGAACTAGCGGGAGTTTACAATGAGCAGTTCTTC. Its protein product is CASSELAGVYNEQFF.